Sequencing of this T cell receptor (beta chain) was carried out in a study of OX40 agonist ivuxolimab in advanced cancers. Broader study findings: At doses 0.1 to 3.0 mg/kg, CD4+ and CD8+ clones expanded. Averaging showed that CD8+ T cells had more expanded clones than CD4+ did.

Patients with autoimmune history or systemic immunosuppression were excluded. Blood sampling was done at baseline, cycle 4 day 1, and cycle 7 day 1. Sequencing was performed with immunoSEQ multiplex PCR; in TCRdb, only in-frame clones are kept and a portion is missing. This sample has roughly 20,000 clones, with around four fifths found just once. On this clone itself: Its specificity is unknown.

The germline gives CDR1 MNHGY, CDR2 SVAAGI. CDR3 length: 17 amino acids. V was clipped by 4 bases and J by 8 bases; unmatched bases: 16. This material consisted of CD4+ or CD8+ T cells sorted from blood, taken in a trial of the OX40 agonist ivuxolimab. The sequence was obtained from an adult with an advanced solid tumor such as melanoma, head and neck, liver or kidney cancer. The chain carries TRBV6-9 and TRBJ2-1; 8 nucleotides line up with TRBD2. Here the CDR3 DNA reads TGTGCCAGCAGTTCCCCCTTAGCGGGGTTGAGCGGGGATGAGCAGTTCTTC. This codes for CASSSPLAGLSGDEQFF.